Listed here is a single TCR beta chain. Sequencing used immunoSEQ multiplex PCR; TCRdb keeps in-frame clones, though not all of them. The table has some 2.1 million clones, around 93% seen once. It was CD45RO-negative cells, positively selected for CCR7, that made up naive CD8 cells, with terminally differentiated effector memory CD45RA+ cells excluded. The data originate from a study of shared clonotypes between healthy human individuals. This receptor was identified in a man between 18 and 35 years old in good health. Some clones in this sample may be carry-over from other donors' samples. Sequenced material: naive CD8+ T cells from PBMCs.

The DNA of the CDR3 is TGTGCCAGCAGCCGCGACAGGGGGAGGGCTGAAGCTTTCTTT. Its protein is CASSRDRGRAEAFF. V gene TRBV4-2 combines with J gene TRBJ1-1; 9 bases match TRBD1. The CDR3 is made up of 14 amino acids. V was pared by 4 bases and J by 6 bases, with 6 bases of the junction left unmatched. Germline-derived CDR1 and CDR2 are LGHNA and YNFKEQ.